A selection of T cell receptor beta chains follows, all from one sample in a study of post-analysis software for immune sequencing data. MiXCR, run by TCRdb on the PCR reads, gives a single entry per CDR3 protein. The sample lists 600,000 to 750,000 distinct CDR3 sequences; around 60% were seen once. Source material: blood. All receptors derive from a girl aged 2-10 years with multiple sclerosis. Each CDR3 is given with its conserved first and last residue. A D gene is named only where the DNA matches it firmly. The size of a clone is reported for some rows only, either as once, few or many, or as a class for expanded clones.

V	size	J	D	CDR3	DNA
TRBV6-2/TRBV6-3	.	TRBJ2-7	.	CASSFNHYEQYF	TGTGCCAGCAGTTTCAACCACTACGAGCAGTACTTC
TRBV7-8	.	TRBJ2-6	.	CASSLFSGSGANVLTF	TGTGCCAGCAGCTTATTTTCGGGCTCTGGGGCCAACGTCCTGACTTTC
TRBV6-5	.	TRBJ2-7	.	CASSYGAGYGGEQYF	TGTGCCAGCAGTTACGGCGCTGGTTACGGGGGCGAGCAGTACTTC
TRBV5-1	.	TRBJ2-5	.	CASSLEATGQETQYF	TGCGCCAGCAGCTTGGAAGCAACAGGCCAAGAGACCCAGTACTTC
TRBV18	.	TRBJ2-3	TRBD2	CASSPPLAGGTDTQYF	TGTGCCAGCTCACCACCGCTAGCGGGGGGCACAGATACGCAGTATTTT
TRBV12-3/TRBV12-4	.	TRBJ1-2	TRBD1	CASSPGQSNGYTF	TGTGCCAGCAGCCCGGGACAGTCCAATGGCTACACCTTC
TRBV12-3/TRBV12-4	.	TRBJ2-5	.	CASSTNQETQYF	TGTGCCAGCAGTACAAACCAAGAGACCCAGTACTTC
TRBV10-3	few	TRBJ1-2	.	CAISGQAGVGYTF	TGTGCCATCAGTGGACAGGCCGGGGTCGGCTACACCTTC
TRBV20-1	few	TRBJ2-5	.	CSARDDGGEETQYF	TGCAGTGCTAGAGATGACGGCGGGGAAGAGACCCAGTACTTC
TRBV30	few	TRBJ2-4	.	CAWREPTGQNIQYF	TGTGCCTGGAGAGAACCGACGGGGCAAAACATTCAGTACTTC
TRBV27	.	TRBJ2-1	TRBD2	CASSLLTTSGIYNEQFF	TGTGCCAGCAGTCTCTTGACGACTAGCGGGATCTACAATGAGCAGTTCTTC
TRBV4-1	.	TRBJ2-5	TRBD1	CASRGTGNQTQYF	TGCGCCAGCAGGGGGACAGGGAATCAGACCCAGTACTTC
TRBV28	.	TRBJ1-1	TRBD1	CAGRPQTGGLNTEAFF	TGTGCCGGGCGCCCCCAGACAGGGGGGTTGAACACTGAAGCTTTCTTT
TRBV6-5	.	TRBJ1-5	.	CASRSESNQPQHF	TGTGCCAGCAGGTCGGAGAGCAATCAGCCCCAGCATTTT
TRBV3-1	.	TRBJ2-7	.	CASSVLENEQYF	TGTGCCAGCAGCGTTCTAGAGAACGAGCAGTACTTC
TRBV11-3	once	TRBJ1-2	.	CASSVERSGGNYGYTF	TGTGCCAGCAGCGTTGAGAGGTCGGGGGGGAACTATGGCTACACCTTC
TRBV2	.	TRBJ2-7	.	CASSESGIYEQYF	TGTGCCAGCAGTGAGTCAGGGATCTACGAGCAGTACTTC
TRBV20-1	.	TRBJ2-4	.	CSASIRDLAGDIQYF	TGCAGTGCTAGTATTAGGGACTTAGCAGGGGACATTCAGTACTTC
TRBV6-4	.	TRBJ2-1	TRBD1	CASSDSPRGRNEQFF	TGTGCCAGCAGTGACTCGCCCAGGGGGCGCAATGAGCAGTTCTTC
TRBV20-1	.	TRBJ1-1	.	CSARVFAEAFF	TGCAGTGCTAGAGTGTTTGCTGAAGCTTTCTTT
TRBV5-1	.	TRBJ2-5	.	CASSYGTTQETQYF	TGCGCCAGCAGCTACGGGACAACCCAAGAGACCCAGTACTTC
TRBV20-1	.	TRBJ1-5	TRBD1	CSAGGQYDQPQHF	TGCAGTGCTGGGGGACAGTACGATCAGCCCCAGCATTTT
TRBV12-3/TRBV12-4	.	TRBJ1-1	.	CASSHLTKGMRTEAFF	TGTGCCAGCAGCCACCTGACCAAGGGGATGCGTACTGAAGCTTTCTTT
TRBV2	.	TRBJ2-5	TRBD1	CASSAQGDAQETQYF	TGTGCCAGCAGTGCTCAGGGGGATGCCCAAGAGACCCAGTACTTC
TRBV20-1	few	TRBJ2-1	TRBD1	CSARRQGNEQFF	TGCAGTGCTAGACGACAGGGTAATGAGCAGTTCTTC
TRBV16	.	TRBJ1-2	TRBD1	CASSPWTGDGYGYTF	TGTGCCAGCAGCCCCTGGACAGGGGACGGCTATGGCTACACCTTC
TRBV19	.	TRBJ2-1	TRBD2	CASSIVAGGNNEQFF	TGTGCCAGTAGTATAGTAGCGGGGGGTAACAATGAGCAGTTCTTC
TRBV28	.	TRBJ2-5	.	CASSKRRTGTRETQYF	TGTGCCAGCAGCAAAAGAAGGACAGGGACTAGGGAGACCCAGTACTTC
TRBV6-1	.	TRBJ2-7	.	CASSEPPRASRDEQYF	TGTGCCAGCAGCGAGCCCCCCAGGGCAAGTAGAGACGAGCAGTACTTC
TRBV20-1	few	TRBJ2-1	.	CSARDPIRQPNEQFF	TGCAGTGCTAGAGATCCAATTCGACAGCCCAATGAGCAGTTCTTC
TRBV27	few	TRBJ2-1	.	CASRESPATLLNEQFF	TGTGCCAGCAGGGAATCGCCGGCAACCCTCCTCAATGAGCAGTTCTTC
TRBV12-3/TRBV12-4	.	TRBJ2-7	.	CASSLIGQGNEQYF	TGTGCCAGCAGTTTAATCGGGCAGGGGAACGAGCAGTACTTC
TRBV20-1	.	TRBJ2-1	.	CSARDHGLDNEQFF	TGCAGTGCTAGAGATCACGGCCTGGACAATGAGCAGTTCTTC
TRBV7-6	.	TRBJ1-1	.	CASSLQPGVGTEAFF	TGTGCCAGCAGCTTACAACCGGGAGTGGGCACTGAAGCTTTCTTT
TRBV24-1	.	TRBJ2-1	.	CATSDPSGASSYNEQFF	TGTGCCACCAGTGACCCGTCCGGGGCGAGCTCCTACAATGAGCAGTTCTTC
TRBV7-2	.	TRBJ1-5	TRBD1	CASSLQGQDQGQPQHF	TGTGCCAGCAGCTTACAGGGACAGGACCAGGGGCAGCCCCAGCATTTT
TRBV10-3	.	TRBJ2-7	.	CASRGDIDYEQYF	TGTGCCTCCAGGGGGGACATCGATTACGAGCAGTACTTC
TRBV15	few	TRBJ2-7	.	CANDSLYEQYF	TGTGCCAACGACAGTCTTTACGAGCAGTACTTC
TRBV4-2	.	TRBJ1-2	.	CASSSLEAGLPYGYTF	TGTGCCAGCAGCTCCCTTGAGGCAGGCCTTCCCTATGGCTACACCTTC
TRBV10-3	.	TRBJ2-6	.	CAIANSSSGANVLTF	TGTGCCATCGCAAACAGCAGCTCTGGGGCCAACGTCCTGACTTTC
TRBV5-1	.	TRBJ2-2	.	CASSLVGGSNTGELFF	TGCGCCAGCAGCTTGGTCGGCGGGTCGAACACCGGGGAGCTGTTTTTT
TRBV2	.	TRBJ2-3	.	CASSEGGLTQYF	TGTGCCAGCAGTGAAGGGGGGCTCACGCAGTATTTT
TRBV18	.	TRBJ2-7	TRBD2	CASSPGLVPYEQYF	TGTGCCAGCTCACCCGGACTAGTCCCCTACGAGCAGTACTTC
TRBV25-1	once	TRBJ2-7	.	CASSDRTLRYEQYF	TGTGCCAGCAGTGATCGCACCCTCCGCTACGAGCAGTACTTC